This T cell receptor (beta chain) was sequenced for a study of blood T cell repertoires in COVID-19. In this sample, this clone turned up a few times. Clones were sequenced by immunoSEQ multiplex PCR, and TCRdb holds only the in-frame ones, with some missing. The sample has about 300,000 clones; roughly 91% are singletons. This TCR came from a woman aged 50 to 60 who had been exposed to COVID-19. Sequences were obtained from PBMCs or T cells enriched from blood (not recorded which).

CDR3 DNA: TGTGCCAGCAGTGAGAAGGACAGGGCACCCTACGAGCAGTACTTC. Translating it yields CASSEKDRAPYEQYF. V is TRBV6-1 and J is TRBJ2-7; 8 bases map to TRBD1. Germline V gene data show CDR1 as MNHNS and CDR2 as SASEGT. V lost 3 bases, J lost 2 bases, and 6 bases stayed unmatched. This CDR3 comprises 15 residues.